What follows are 8 T cell receptor beta chains derived from one specimen sequenced in a study of CD8+ T cells in alopecia areata. RNA, once extracted, was reverse transcribed into cDNA for use as the sequencing template. Assay used: immunoSEQ multiplex PCR; TCRdb lists only in-frame clones, some missing. The sample has 150,000 to 200,000 clones; approximately 59% are singletons. The specimen was CD4+ T cells sorted from blood, collected at week 0. Receptors were obtained from a human donor with alopecia areata.

V and J are TRBV7-9 and TRBJ2-1; D gene uncertain. Looked up from germline, CDR1 is SEHNR and CDR2 is FQNEAQ (reference sequence). This CDR3 contains 14 residues. V lost 4 bases and J lost 5, with 12 bases in between. CDR3 nucleotides: TGTGCCAGCAGCTGGTCCCGGTGGGACAATGAGCAGTTCTTC. Translation gives CASSWSRWDNEQFF.

The chain combines TRBV25-1 with TRBJ1-3; D is undetermined. Per the germline V gene, CDR1 is MGHDK and CDR2 is SYGVNS. Trimming took 1 base from V and 3 from J, leaving 7 bases between them. This CDR3 is built from 14 residues. The CDR3 DNA reads as TGTGCCAGCAGTGAATCACATCTTGGAAACACCATATATTTT. This translates into CASSESHLGNTIYF. The complete variable domain, with remaining parts taken from reference TRBV25-1 and TRBJ1-3, reads EADIYQTPRYLVIGTGKKITLECSQTMGHDKMYWYQQDPGMELHLIHYSYGVNSTEKGDLSSESTVSRIRTEHFPLTLESARPSHTSQYLCASSESHLGNTIYFGEGSWLTVV.

This clone was picked up many times. Distinct nucleotide sequences in the sample also encode this CDR3. V usage is TRBV10-3 and J usage is TRBJ2-5; tentative D call: TRBD2 (6 bases). V lost 0 bases to trimming and J lost 5 bases, with 10 bases between them. This CDR3 has 14 amino acids. Germline values: CDR1 ENHRY, CDR2 SYGVKD. CDR3 region: CAISESAGRETQYF. The CDR3 nucleotides are TGTGCCATCAGTGAGTCGGCGGGGCGGGAGACCCAGTACTTC.

This chain connects TRBV29-1 to TRBJ2-2, with 10 bases that match TRBD1. J lost 7 bases, V lost 6 bases, and 11 bases had no gene match. Germline loops: CDR1 SQVTM, CDR2 ANQGSEA. The CDR3 contains 15 residues. CDR3 sequence: CSVTDRGREYGELFF. The CDR3, as DNA: TGCAGCGTAACCGACAGGGGGCGAGAGTACGGGGAGCTGTTTTTT.

V gene TRBV5-1 combines with J gene TRBJ1-1; 8 bases line up with TRBD1. With 4 bases clipped from V and 0 bases from J, the junction kept 2 bases outside the gene matches. Looked up from germline, CDR1 is SGHRS and CDR2 is YFSETQ. This CDR3 comprises 14 residues. The CDR3 reads CASSPDRVNTEAFF. In DNA, the CDR3 is TGCGCCAGCAGCCCGGACAGGGTGAACACTGAAGCTTTCTTT.

This chain connects TRBV5-1 to TRBJ1-2, with a possible D match to TRBD1 (5 bases). Germline-derived CDR1 and CDR2 are SGHRS and YFSETQ. The CDR3 is 14 residues long. V lost 0 bases and J 8 bases, leaving 14 bases between the germline ends. CDR3 region: CASSLEWGSGGYTF. The CDR3 DNA follows: TGCGCCAGCAGCTTGGAGTGGGGGTCTGGCGGCTACACCTTC. Complete variable domain (other parts from reference TRBV5-1 and TRBJ1-2): KAGVTQTPRYLIKTRGQQVTLSCSPISGHRSVSWYQQTPGQGLQFLFEYFSETQRNKGNFPGRFSGRQFSNSRSEMNVSTLELGDSALYLCASSLEWGSGGYTFGSGTRLTVV.

The chain is built from TRBV15 and TRBJ1-2; the D gene is possibly TRBD1 (5 bases). The V end was cut by 1 base, the J end by 8 bases, with 17 bases between. CDR3 length equals 15 residues. Germline loops: CDR1 LNHNV, CDR2 YYDKDF (reference sequence). The CDR3 sequence: CATSRAQAAVEGYTF. The CDR3 DNA follows: TGTGCCACCAGCAGAGCACAGGCCGCGGTGGAGGGCTACACCTTC.

J is TRBJ2-7 and V is TRBV6-5; D is possibly TRBD1 (5 bases). V was clipped by 5 bases and J by 4 bases, with 15 bases between them. The germline V gene encodes CDR1 MNHEY and CDR2 SVGAGI. This CDR3 comprises 14 residues. CDR3 sequence reads: CASSPQGMGYEQYF. The CDR3 DNA sequence: TGTGCCAGCAGTCCCCAGGGAATGGGTTACGAGCAGTACTTC.